This TCR beta chain was recorded in a study of identical twins. This clonotype was recorded a few times. The antigen is not known. Points from the study as a whole: Invariant cells of the MAIT and iNKT types might have partly distorted the zero-insertion analyses.

CDR3 size: 15 residues. Trimming removed 4 bases from V and 3 bases from J, with 13 bases in between. The germline V gene encodes CDR1 SGDLS and CDR2 YYNGEE. TCRdb re-derived calls from the 5' RACE reads in MiXCR, one entry per CDR3 protein. The top ten clones hold 1.9% of a sample with about 220,000 distinct CDR3 sequences, 6.5% to 8.5% of them seen once. These data are also associated with another study on yellow fever vaccine responses in identical twins.

This chain links TRBV9 with TRBJ2-2; D is perhaps TRBD1 (5 bases). The clonotype was recovered from a woman younger than 35 in good health. The specimen was memory (CD45RO+) T cells sorted from blood. In DNA, the CDR3 is TGTGCCAGCAGCCGCGAGGACAAATACACCGGGGAGCTGTTTTTT. Its protein is CASSREDKYTGELFF.